This TCR beta chain was sequenced in a study of cytomegalovirus exposure and HLA in healthy donors. This CDR3 comprises 15 residues. V lost 0 bases to trimming and J lost 0 bases; unmatched junction nucleotides: 0. Germline-derived CDR1 and CDR2 are ENHRY and SYGVKD. Concerning this clone: The antigen is not known.

PCR used 60 Vbeta primers and 13 Jbeta primers. Sequenced by immunoSEQ multiplex PCR; TCRdb stores in-frame clones only, minus some. The sample contains 100,000 to 150,000 clones, roughly 74% of which appear only once. General study findings and limits: The study put under 200 TCR beta chains on its list as cytomegalovirus-associated.

The V gene is TRBV10-3, the J gene TRBJ2-7; 9 nucleotides match TRBD1. The sample was PBMCs. The receptor comes from a male donor in good health and CMV-seronegative. This CDR3 is CAISESDRGSYEQYF. The CDR3 bases are TGTGCCATCAGTGAGTCGGACAGGGGCTCCTACGAGCAGTACTTC.